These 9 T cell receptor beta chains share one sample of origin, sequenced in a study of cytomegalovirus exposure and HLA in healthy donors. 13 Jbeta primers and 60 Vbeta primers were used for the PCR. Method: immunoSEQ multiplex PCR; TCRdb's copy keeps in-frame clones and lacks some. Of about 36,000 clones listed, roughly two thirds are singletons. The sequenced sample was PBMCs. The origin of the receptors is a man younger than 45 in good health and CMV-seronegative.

This CDR3 reads CASRTSGHYEQYF. The CDR3 region has the DNA TGTGCTTCCCGGACTAGCGGGCACTACGAGCAGTACTTC. The V gene is TRBV19, the J gene TRBJ2-7, with 11 bases aligning to TRBD2. Per germline, CDR1 LNHDA and CDR2 SQIVND (reference sequence). This CDR3 region has 13 residues.

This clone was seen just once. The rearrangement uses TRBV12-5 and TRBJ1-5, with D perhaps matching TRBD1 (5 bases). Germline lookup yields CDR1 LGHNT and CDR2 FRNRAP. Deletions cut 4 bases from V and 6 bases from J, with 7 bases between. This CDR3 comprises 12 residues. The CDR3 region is CASGSGIQPQHF. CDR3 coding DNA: TGTGCTAGTGGTTCAGGGATTCAGCCCCAGCATTTT.

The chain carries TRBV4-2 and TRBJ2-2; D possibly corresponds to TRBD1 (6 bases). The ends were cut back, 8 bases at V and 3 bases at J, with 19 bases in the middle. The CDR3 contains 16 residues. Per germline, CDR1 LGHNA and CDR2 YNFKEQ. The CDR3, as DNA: TGTGCCAGCTCCCGAGACCGACAGGAGTACACCGGGGAGCTGTTTTTT. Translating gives CASSRDRQEYTGELFF.

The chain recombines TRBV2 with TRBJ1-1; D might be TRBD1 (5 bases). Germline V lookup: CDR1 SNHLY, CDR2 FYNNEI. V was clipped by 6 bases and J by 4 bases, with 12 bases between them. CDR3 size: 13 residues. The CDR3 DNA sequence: TGTGCCAGCAGAGGGGTTTGGGGCACTGAAGCTTTCTTT. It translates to CASRGVWGTEAFF.

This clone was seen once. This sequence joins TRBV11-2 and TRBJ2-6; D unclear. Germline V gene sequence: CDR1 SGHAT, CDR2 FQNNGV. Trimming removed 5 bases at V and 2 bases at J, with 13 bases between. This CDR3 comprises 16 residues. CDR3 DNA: TGTGCCAGCAGCGCCTACCACGTTCCTGGGGCCAACGTCCTGACTTTC. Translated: CASSAYHVPGANVLTF.

The CDR3: CASISGTGLGEQYF. CDR3 in DNA: TGCGCCAGCATATCCGGGACAGGGTTGGGGGAGCAGTACTTC. The chain combines TRBV10-2 with TRBJ2-7; 9 bases agree with TRBD1. CDR3 size: 14 residues. Germline CDR1 reads WSHSY; CDR2 reads SAAADI. V was clipped by 7 bases and J by 7 bases; unmatched bases: 11.

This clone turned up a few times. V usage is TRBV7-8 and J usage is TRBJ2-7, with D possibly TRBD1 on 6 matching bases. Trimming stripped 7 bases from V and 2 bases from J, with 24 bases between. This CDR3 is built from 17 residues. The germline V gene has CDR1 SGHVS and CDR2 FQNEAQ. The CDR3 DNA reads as TGTGCCAGCAACCCGCGGCGGGTAGGGACACCAACCTACGAGCAGTACTTC. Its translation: CASNPRRVGTPTYEQYF.

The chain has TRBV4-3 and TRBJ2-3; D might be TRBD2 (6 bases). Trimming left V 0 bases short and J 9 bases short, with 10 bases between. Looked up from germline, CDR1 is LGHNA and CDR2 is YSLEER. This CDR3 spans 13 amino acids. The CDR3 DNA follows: TGCGCCAGCAGCCAAGATAAACGGGGGACGCAGTATTTT. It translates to CASSQDKRGTQYF.

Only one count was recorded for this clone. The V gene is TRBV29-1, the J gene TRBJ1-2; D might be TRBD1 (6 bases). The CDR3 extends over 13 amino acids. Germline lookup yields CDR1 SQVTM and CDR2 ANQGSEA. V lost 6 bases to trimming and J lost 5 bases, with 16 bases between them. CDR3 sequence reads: CSVFSGTRYGYTF. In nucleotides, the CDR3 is TGCAGCGTGTTTAGCGGGACAAGATATGGCTACACCTTC.